This is a list of T cell receptor beta chains from one sample in a study of T cell responses to AZD1222 COVID-19 vaccine. Using immunoSEQ multiplex PCR, the repertoire was profiled, and TCRdb retains in-frame clones only, with some absent. Here the sample spans more than 65,000 clones, 80% to 90% being singletons. The sequencing used peripheral blood, collected 28 days after the second AZD1222 dose. The receptors derive from an adult who received the AZD1222 COVID-19 vaccine. Both conserved end residues are part of each CDR3. Fields, in order: CDR3 protein, CDR3 DNA, J gene, V gene, D gene, clone size. The D gene is left open where the match is weak. Clone size is shown for a subset of rows, as once, few, many or a class of expanded clone.

CASSVVAGESGELFF	TGTGCCAGCAGCGTAGTGGCGGGGGAAAGCGGGGAGCTGTTTTTT	TRBJ2-2	TRBV9	TRBD2	-
CASSYTGNEKLFF	TGTGCCAGCAGTTATACAGGGAATGAAAAACTGTTTTTT	TRBJ1-4	TRBV12-3/TRBV12-4	-	few
CASSSPSGSYGYTF	TGTGCCAGCAGCTCCCCATCGGGCAGCTATGGCTACACCTTC	TRBJ1-2	TRBV7-2	-	-
CASSFATGVEAFF	TGTGCCAGCAGTTTTGCGACAGGGGTGGAAGCTTTCTTT	TRBJ1-1	TRBV12-3/TRBV12-4	TRBD1	once
CASGSDHNEQFF	TGTGCCAGCGGCTCCGATCACAATGAGCAGTTCTTC	TRBJ2-1	TRBV6-5	-	-
CASSPRETQYF	TGTGCCAGCAGTCCCCGCGAGACCCAGTACTTC	TRBJ2-5	TRBV12-3/TRBV12-4	-	-
CASSPWDRVNSPLHF	TGCGCCAGCAGCCCCTGGGACAGGGTCAATTCACCCCTCCACTTT	TRBJ1-6	TRBV4-1	TRBD1	-
CSVGQYNQPQHF	TGCAGCGTAGGCCAGTACAATCAGCCCCAGCATTTT	TRBJ1-5	TRBV29-1	-	-
CSVTSGGAKNGYNEQFF	TGCAGCGTCACTTCGGGAGGAGCAAAAAACGGGTACAATGAGCAGTTCTTC	TRBJ2-1	TRBV29-1	TRBD2	once
CASSQGRTGQETQYF	TGTGCCAGCAGCCAAGGCCGGACAGGGCAGGAGACCCAGTACTTC	TRBJ2-5	TRBV4-2	TRBD1	once
CASSLTGTANQPQHF	TGTGCCAGTAGTCTAACCGGGACAGCTAATCAGCCCCAGCATTTT	TRBJ1-5	TRBV19	TRBD1	-
CASSVAKGRGSYGYTF	TGTGCCAGCAGCGTAGCGAAGGGGCGGGGTAGCTATGGCTACACCTTC	TRBJ1-2	TRBV9	-	many
CASSGGNEKLFF	TGTGCCTCCTCAGGGGGAAATGAAAAACTGTTTTTT	TRBJ1-4	TRBV30	TRBD1	-
CASAVAGGVYYGYTF	TGTGCTAGTGCCGTTGCCGGGGGTGTATACTATGGCTACACCTTC	TRBJ1-2	TRBV12-5	-	-
CASTSGPIGEKLFF	TGTGCCAGCACCTCGGGCCCAATTGGTGAAAAACTGTTTTTT	TRBJ1-4	TRBV6-6	-	-
CATSDQGNRAFF	TGTGCCACCAGTGATCAGGGAAATCGAGCTTTCTTT	TRBJ1-1	TRBV24-1	-	-
CASSHWRGPGNEKLFF	TGTGCCAGTAGCCATTGGAGGGGCCCGGGGAATGAAAAACTGTTTTTT	TRBJ1-4	TRBV19	-	few
CSVGSQDRGETQYF	TGCAGCGTTGGGTCCCAGGACCGTGGGGAGACCCAGTACTTC	TRBJ2-5	TRBV29-1	-	-
CSVRIGSRVGELFF	TGCAGCGTGCGGATTGGGTCCAGGGTCGGGGAGCTGTTTTTT	TRBJ2-2	TRBV29-1	-	-
CAIQDRGSSGNTIYF	TGTGCCATTCAGGACAGGGGGTCGTCCGGAAACACCATATATTTT	TRBJ1-3	TRBV19	TRBD1	-
CASSHREGNNSPLHF	TGCGCCAGCAGTCACCGGGAGGGTAATAATTCACCCCTCCACTTT	TRBJ1-6	TRBV23-1	-	-
CASSQDQGTEAFF	TGTGCCAGCAGCCAAGATCAGGGCACTGAAGCTTTCTTT	TRBJ1-1	TRBV4-2	-	-
CAWSVVGNYGYTF	TGTGCCTGGAGTGTAGTGGGGAACTATGGCTACACCTTC	TRBJ1-2	TRBV30	-	-
CAWSRDRRAYGYTF	TGTGCCTGGAGCCGGGACAGGAGGGCCTATGGCTACACCTTC	TRBJ1-2	TRBV30	TRBD1	-
CASSVDVGQPQHF	TGTGCCAGCAGCGTAGACGTAGGCCAGCCCCAGCATTTT	TRBJ1-5	TRBV9	-	-
CASGYEGLDYEQYF	TGTGCCAGCGGATATGAAGGACTAGACTACGAGCAGTACTTC	TRBJ2-7	TRBV5-8	TRBD2	-
CASSILGQGREKLFF	TGTGCCAGTAGTATCTTGGGACAGGGCCGGGAAAAACTGTTTTTT	TRBJ1-4	TRBV19	TRBD1	-